The 12 T cell receptor beta chains presented below share a single source sample, sequenced in a study of T cell repertoires in aging, cancer and after chemotherapy. Peripheral blood genomic DNA, not sorted cells or RNA, was the template. A mixed TRB-A/B primer pool amplified rearranged TRB by multiplex touch-down PCR. TCRdb analysed the multiplex PCR reads with MiXCR anew, one entry per CDR3 protein. The sample has a few hundred distinct CDR3 sequences; roughly four fifths are singletons. Source material: blood. These receptors all stem from a human donor with a solid tumor.

A few counts support this clonotype. The chain uses TRBV6-5 and TRBJ2-3, with D perhaps matching TRBD2 (6 bases). The germline V gene encodes CDR1 MNHEY and CDR2 SVGAGI. The V end lost 4 bases, the J end lost 4 bases, and 15 bases lay between the germline ends. The CDR3 has 15 amino acids. The CDR3 nucleotides read TGTGCCAGCAGTTTTAGGTTGGAGGGGTCAGATACGCAGTATTTT. Its protein is CASSFRLEGSDTQYF.

The chain uses TRBV7-2 and TRBJ1-4; D may be TRBD1 (6 bases). This CDR3 is built from 15 residues. Per germline, CDR1 SGHTA and CDR2 FQGNSA. V shed 1 base and J shed 5 bases, with 11 bases lying between them. CDR3 sequence: CASSLVGGRNEKLFF. The CDR3 coding sequence is TGTGCCAGCAGCTTAGTTGGGGGCCGCAATGAAAAACTGTTTTTT.

This chain connects TRBV7-6 to TRBJ2-5; D perhaps matches TRBD1 (5 bases). The CDR3 is 13 amino acids. Trimming took off 6 bases at V and 7 bases at J, with 15 bases between the two ends. Germline V lookup: CDR1 SGHVS, CDR2 FNYEAQ. DNA of the CDR3: TGTGCCAGCAGTACCCAGGGCTATGGGACCCAGTACTTC. Translated: CASSTQGYGTQYF.

The chain joins TRBV6-1 to TRBJ2-3; D gene uncertain. There are 15 residues in the CDR3. Germline V gives CDR1 MNHNS, CDR2 SASEGT. V was pared by 3 bases and J by 1 base, with 11 bases between. DNA for the CDR3: TGTGCCAGCAGTGACGTAGGGATGGGCACAGATACGCAGTATTTT. Amino acid sequence: CASSDVGMGTDTQYF.

The chain recombines TRBV27 with TRBJ1-2; 8 bases match TRBD1. The germline gives CDR1 MNHEY, CDR2 SMNVEV (reference sequence). Trimming took 5 bases from V and 8 from J; bases not matched to a gene: 7. The CDR3 has 13 amino acids. CDR3 bases: TGTGCCAGCAGTCCCAGACAGGGGTACGGCTACACCTTC. Amino acid sequence: CASSPRQGYGYTF.

This chain links TRBV27 with TRBJ1-5; D is unclear. Looked up from germline, CDR1 is MNHEY and CDR2 is SMNVEV (reference sequence). V lost 5 bases and J 4 bases, leaving 9 bases between the germline ends. CDR3 length: 13 residues. The CDR3 region has the DNA TGTGCCAGCAGTCTCCTCCGAAATCAGCCCCAGCATTTT. Translated: CASSLLRNQPQHF.

This chain uses TRBV6-5 with TRBJ2-7; D unresolved. The V gene lost 0 bases and the J gene lost 0 bases, with 15 bases spanning the gap. Germline lookup yields CDR1 MNHEY and CDR2 SVGAGI. The CDR3 runs to 17 residues. CDR3: CASSYSKYSPFSYEQYF. The CDR3, as DNA: TGTGCCAGCAGTTACTCGAAGTACTCCCCATTCTCCTACGAGCAGTACTTC.

This clonotype was seen only a few times. The chain carries TRBV7-2 and TRBJ1-2; D is undetermined. This CDR3 has 15 residues. The V gene lost 5 bases and the J gene lost 8 bases, with 21 bases spanning the gap. CDR1 is SGHTA, CDR2 FQGNSA, per germline. The CDR3: CASSPNGPLGGGYTF. The CDR3 DNA reads as TGTGCCAGCAGCCCAAACGGGCCTCTCGGAGGGGGCTACACCTTC.

The chain combines TRBV7-2 with TRBJ2-1, with D perhaps TRBD2 (6 bases). CDR3 length: 15 amino acids. Looked up from germline, CDR1 is SGHTA and CDR2 is FQGNSA. Trimming removed 3 bases from V and 0 bases from J, with 9 bases in between. The CDR3 sequence: CASSFTAGSYNEQFF. The CDR3 region has the DNA TGTGCCAGCAGCTTTACAGCGGGCTCCTACAATGAGCAGTTCTTC.

The rearrangement uses TRBV20-1 and TRBJ2-1; 7 bases agree with TRBD2. This CDR3 is built from 14 residues. Looked up from germline, CDR1 is DFQATT and CDR2 is SNEGSKA (reference sequence). The V and J ends lost 2 bases and 3 bases, in that order; junction bases with no gene match: 4. CDR3 in DNA: TGCAGTGCTAGATCCCGGACTAGCTACAATGAGCAGTTCTTC. Translating it yields CSARSRTSYNEQFF.

This clonotype was recorded once. The chain joins TRBV28 to TRBJ2-7, with 8 positions matching TRBD2. The junction had 8 bases not matched to a gene; V was cut back by 2 bases and J by 8 bases. Germline V CDR1 and CDR2: MDHEN, SYDVKM. The CDR3 totals 14 residues. CDR3 amino acids: CASSLTGGPKQQYF. As DNA, the CDR3 is TGTGCCAGCAGTTTAACGGGAGGGCCGAAGCAGCAGTACTTC.

J is TRBJ1-6 and V is TRBV7-2; D gene unclear. CDR1 SGHTA and CDR2 FQGNSA come from the germline V gene. CDR3 size: 13 residues. Trimming pared 2 bases from V and 7 bases from J, leaving 6 bases between. The CDR3 region has the DNA TGTGCCAGCAGCTTACCGCCCAATTCACCCCTCCACTTT. This gives the protein CASSLPPNSPLHF.